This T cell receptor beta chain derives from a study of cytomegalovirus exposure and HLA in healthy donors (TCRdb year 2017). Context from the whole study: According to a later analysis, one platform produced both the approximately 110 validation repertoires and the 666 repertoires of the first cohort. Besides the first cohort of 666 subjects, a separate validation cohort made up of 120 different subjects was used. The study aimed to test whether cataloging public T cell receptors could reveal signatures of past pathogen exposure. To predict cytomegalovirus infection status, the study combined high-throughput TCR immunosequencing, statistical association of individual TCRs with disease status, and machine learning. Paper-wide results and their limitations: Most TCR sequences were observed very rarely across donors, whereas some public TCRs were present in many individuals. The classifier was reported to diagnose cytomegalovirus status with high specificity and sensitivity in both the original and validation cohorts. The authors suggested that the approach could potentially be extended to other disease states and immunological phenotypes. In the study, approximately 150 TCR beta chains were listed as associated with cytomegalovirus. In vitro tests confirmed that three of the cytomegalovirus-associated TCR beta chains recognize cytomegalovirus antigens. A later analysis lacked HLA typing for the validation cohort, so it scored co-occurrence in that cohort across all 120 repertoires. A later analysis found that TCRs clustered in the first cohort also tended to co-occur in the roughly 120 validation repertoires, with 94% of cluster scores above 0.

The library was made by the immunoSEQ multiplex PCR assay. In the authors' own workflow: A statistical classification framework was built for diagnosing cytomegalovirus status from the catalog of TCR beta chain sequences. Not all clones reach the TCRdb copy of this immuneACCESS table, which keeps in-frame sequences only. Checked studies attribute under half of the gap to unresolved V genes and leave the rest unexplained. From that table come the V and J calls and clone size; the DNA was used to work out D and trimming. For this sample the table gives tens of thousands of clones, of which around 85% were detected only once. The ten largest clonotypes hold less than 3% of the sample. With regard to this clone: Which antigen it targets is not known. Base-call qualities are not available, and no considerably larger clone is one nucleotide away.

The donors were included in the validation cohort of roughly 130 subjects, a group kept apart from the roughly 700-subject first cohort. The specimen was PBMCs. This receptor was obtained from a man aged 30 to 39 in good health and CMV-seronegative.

The CDR3: CASSILRDGTKGTQYF. At the DNA level, the sequence is TGTGCCAGTAGTATCTTAAGAGATGGGACAAAAGGGACCCAGTACTTC. This chain joins TRBV19 to TRBJ2-5, and the D gene may be TRBD1, 6 bases matching. Sequences LNHDA (CDR1) and SQIVND (CDR2) are obtained from the germline V gene (reference sequence). Trimming takes 3 bases from V and 7 bases from J, and the germline ends sit 21 bases apart. Including the terminal cysteine and phenylalanine, the CDR3 comprises 16 residues. The only DNA kept is the CDR3, 48 bases in frame from the first base.